This TCR beta chain came from a study of blood T cell repertoires in COVID-19. Looked up from germline, CDR1 is GTSNPN and CDR2 is SVGIG (reference sequence). The CDR3 has 13 amino acids. J gave up 10 bases and V 2 bases, and 6 bases lay outside the gene matches. This table comes from immunoSEQ multiplex PCR, and its TCRdb copy is limited to in-frame clones, with some not included. The table includes 200,000 to 250,000 clones, roughly four fifths detected once. Sequenced sample: peripheral blood. This chain connects TRBV30 to TRBJ2-1; 9 nucleotides align to TRBD2. This TCR was recovered from a woman between 45 and 60 years old with acute or convalescent COVID-19. This CDR3 is CAWSRLAGREQFF. For the CDR3, the DNA is TGTGCCTGGAGTAGGCTAGCGGGACGAGAGCAGTTCTTC.